This TCR beta chain was profiled in a study of blood T cell repertoires in COVID-19. Study at large: Acute and convalescent COVID-19 samples came from the United States, Italy and Spain.

V was clipped by 4 bases and J by 4 bases; unmatched bases: 7. From germline, CDR1 is SGDLS and CDR2 YYNGEE. The CDR3 covers 15 residues. The method was immunoSEQ multiplex PCR; TCRdb's version includes in-frame clones alone and lacks a portion of them. The repertoire consists of tens of thousands of clones, with about 83% occurring once and the leading ten covering roughly 6%. V gene TRBV9 combines with J gene TRBJ2-3, with 9 positions matching TRBD1. The TCR sequence derives from a woman older than 75 with acute or convalescent COVID-19. The sample was peripheral blood. The CDR3 sequence is CASSITGGGADTQYF. As DNA, the CDR3 is TGTGCCAGCAGCATAACAGGGGGCGGCGCAGATACGCAGTATTTT.